Shown below are 9 T cell receptor beta chains from a single sample sequenced in a study of control samples from healthy donors and cancer patients. Sequencing used immunoSEQ multiplex PCR; TCRdb keeps in-frame clones, though not all of them. The table includes approximately 160,000 clones, 94% detected once. The sample was blood. The source is a woman younger than 35 in good health.

This chain links TRBV13 with TRBJ1-1; TRBD1 is a possible D gene (5 bases). Germline-derived CDR1 and CDR2 are PRHDT and FYEKMQ (reference sequence). This CDR3 contains 13 residues. The V end was cut by 10 bases, the J end by 4 bases, with 16 bases between. The CDR3 bases are TGTGCCACTAACCCTGTTGGGGGCACTGAAGCTTTCTTT. The encoded protein is CATNPVGGTEAFF.

The chain recombines TRBV5-1 with TRBJ1-5; tentative D call: TRBD1 (6 bases). V lost 3 bases and J lost 0, with 16 bases in between. Germline CDR1 is SGHRS and CDR2 is YFSETQ. This CDR3 region has 17 residues. In nucleotides, the CDR3 is TGCGCCAGCAGCTGGGGACACCAGAACCATAGCAATCAGCCCCAGCATTTT. Translated: CASSWGHQNHSNQPQHF.

This sequence joins TRBV5-6 and TRBJ1-1; no reliable D call. V shed 4 bases and J shed 1 base, with 5 bases lying between them. The germline gives CDR1 SGHDT, CDR2 YYEEEE. The length of the CDR3 is 12 residues. The CDR3 region is CASSPGNTEAFF. CDR3 nucleotide sequence: TGTGCCAGCAGCCCGGGGAACACTGAAGCTTTCTTT.

The genes are TRBV7-9 and TRBJ1-1; D is undetermined. CDR1 is SEHNR, CDR2 FQNEAQ, per germline (reference sequence). The ends were cut back, 5 bases at V and 6 bases at J, with 16 bases in the middle. The CDR3 is made up of 14 amino acids. The CDR3 sequence: CASSPEGLSSEAFF. CDR3 nucleotide sequence: TGTGCCAGCAGCCCCGAGGGTCTCTCCTCTGAAGCTTTCTTT.

The rearrangement joins TRBV13 to TRBJ2-7; TRBD1 might be the D (7 bases). V was cut by 5 bases and J by 4 bases, with 18 bases left in between. This CDR3 contains 15 residues. Germline V gene data show CDR1 as PRHDT and CDR2 as FYEKMQ (reference sequence). This CDR3 is CASSPRGTGVYEQYF. The CDR3 region has the DNA TGTGCCAGCAGCCCCAGGGGGACTGGTGTTTACGAGCAGTACTTC.

This chain uses TRBV6-2 or TRBV6-3 with TRBJ2-1, with D perhaps matching TRBD1 (5 bases). The CDR3 has 16 residues. V lost 6 bases to trimming and J lost 4 bases, with 19 bases between them. The germline V gene encodes CDR1 MNHEY and CDR2 SVGEGT. CDR3 in amino acids: CASSSRMGPRYNEQFF. The CDR3, as DNA: TGTGCCAGCAGCTCCCGGATGGGGCCTAGATACAATGAGCAGTTCTTC.

The chain's CDR3 is CASNSLAGGASTGELFF. The CDR3 DNA is TGTGCCAGCAACTCCCTAGCGGGGGGCGCCTCAACCGGGGAGCTGTTTTTT. The chain has TRBV7-9 and TRBJ2-2; TRBD2 aligns across 11 bases. V lost 7 bases and J lost 5; bases outside the gene matches: 12. The CDR3 loop spans 17 amino acids. Germline V gene sequence: CDR1 SEHNR, CDR2 FQNEAQ (reference sequence).

The V gene is TRBV5-1, the J gene TRBJ2-3, with D perhaps TRBD2 (6 bases). This CDR3 contains 17 residues. V was shortened by 0 bases and J by 3 bases, with 17 bases between the two germline ends. Germline V gene lookup returns CDR1 SGHRS and CDR2 YFSETQ. This CDR3 is CASSLAKLEGRTDTQYF. The CDR3, as DNA: TGCGCCAGCAGCTTGGCCAAATTGGAGGGGAGAACAGATACGCAGTATTTT.

This chain joins TRBV12-3 or TRBV12-4 and TRBJ2-1; D uncertain. This CDR3 spans 13 amino acids. Trimming cost V 6 bases and J 3 bases, with 9 bases left between them. The CDR3 DNA is TGTGCCAGCAGCCCCGAAAGCTACAATGAGCAGTTCTTC. Amino acids: CASSPESYNEQFF.